This T cell receptor beta chain was sequenced during a study of early T cells in non-severe SARS-CoV-2 infection. Study-wide context: Chains were not paired, and sequencing was done on bulk RNA from unsorted whole blood.

Unique molecular identifier tags were affixed to discrete cDNA molecules. TCRdb reanalysed the 5' RACE reads using MiXCR and keeps one entry per CDR3 protein. Of 85,000 to 100,000 distinct CDR3 sequences listed, roughly 15% are singletons. This receptor was taken from an adult who was a healthcare worker with PCR-confirmed SARS-CoV-2 infection or an uninfected control (not recorded which). The material was whole blood, obtained at baseline.

The CDR3 bases are TGTGCCAGCACAGGGCAGGTGAACACTGAAGCTTTCTTT. Protein: CASTGQVNTEAFF. The V call is TRBV2, the J call TRBJ1-1; D possibly corresponds to TRBD1 (5 bases). The germline gives CDR1 SNHLY, CDR2 FYNNEI. Trimming took off 7 bases at V and 0 bases at J, with 9 bases between the two ends. The CDR3 consists of 13 residues.